The sequence of this TCR beta chain was determined in a study of T cell repertoires in cytomegalovirus infection. Study-wide context: Public TCR beta signatures indicated both CMV infection and matching HLA type.

As regards this clonotype: What it binds is unknown.

Germline CDR1 MGHRA, CDR2 YSYEKL. V was clipped by 2 bases and J by 4 bases; unmatched bases: 9. The CDR3 totals 19 residues. One entry per CDR3 protein results from TCRdb running MiXCR on the reads. The data hold about 830,000 distinct CDR3 sequences, with about 30% observed a single time. The material was cultured CD8+ T cells from PBMCs, obtained from culture after CMV antigen stimulation. The J gene is TRBJ2-3, the V gene TRBV4-1; TRBD2 agrees at 16 bases. The clonotype comes from a human donor in good health (CMV status not recorded). Some clones in this sample may be carry-over from other donors' samples. This CDR3 reads CASSQSPGLAGGFADTQYF. The CDR3 DNA follows: TGCGCCAGCAGCCAATCGCCGGGACTAGCGGGGGGGTTCGCAGATACGCAGTATTTT.